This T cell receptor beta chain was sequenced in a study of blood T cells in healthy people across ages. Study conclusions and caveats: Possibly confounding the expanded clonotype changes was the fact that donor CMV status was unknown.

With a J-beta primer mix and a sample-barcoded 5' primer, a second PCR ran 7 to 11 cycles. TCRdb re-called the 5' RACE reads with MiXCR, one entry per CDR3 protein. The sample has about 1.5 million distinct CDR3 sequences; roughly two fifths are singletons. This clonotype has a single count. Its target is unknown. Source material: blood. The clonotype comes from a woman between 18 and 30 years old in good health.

The CDR3: CSVGGGGKETQYF. The CDR3 coding sequence is TGCAGCGTTGGGGGTGGCGGGAAAGAGACCCAGTACTTC. The chain uses TRBV29-1 and TRBJ2-5; a weak D match, TRBD2 (6 bases). CDR3 size: 13 residues. CDR1 SQVTM and CDR2 ANQGSEA come from the germline V gene. Trimming took off 4 bases at V and 3 bases at J, with 12 bases between the two ends.